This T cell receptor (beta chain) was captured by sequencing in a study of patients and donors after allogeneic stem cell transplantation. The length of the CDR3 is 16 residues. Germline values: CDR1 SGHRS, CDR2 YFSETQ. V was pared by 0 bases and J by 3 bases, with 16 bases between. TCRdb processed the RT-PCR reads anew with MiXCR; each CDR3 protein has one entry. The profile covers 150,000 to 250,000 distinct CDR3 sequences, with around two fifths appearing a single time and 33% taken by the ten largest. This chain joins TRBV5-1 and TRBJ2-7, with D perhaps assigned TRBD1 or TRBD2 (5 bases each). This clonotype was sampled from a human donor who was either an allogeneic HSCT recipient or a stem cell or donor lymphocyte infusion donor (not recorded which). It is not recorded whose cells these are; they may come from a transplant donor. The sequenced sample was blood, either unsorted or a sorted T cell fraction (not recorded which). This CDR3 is CASSLAGSGGYYEQYF. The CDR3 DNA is TGCGCCAGCAGCTTGGCGGGCAGTGGGGGTTACTACGAGCAGTACTTC.